The rows below give T cell receptor beta chains drawn from one sample of a study of CD8+ T cells in alopecia areata. TCRdb keeps only in-frame clones here, not all; method: immunoSEQ multiplex PCR. The sample has approximately 200,000 clones; about 60% are singletons. The specimen was CD4+ T cells sorted from blood, collected at week 4, from a patient treated with tofacitinib. The receptors come from a human donor with alopecia areata. Each CDR3 is given with its conserved first and last residue. The D gene is left open where the match is weak.

V gene	CDR3 length	D gene	J gene	CDR3 protein
TRBV7-9	14	NA	TRBJ1-5	CASSLGGSGQPQHF
TRBV20-1	11	NA	TRBJ1-1	CSASGNTEAFF
TRBV20-1	10	NA	TRBJ2-3	CSASTDTQYF
TRBV2	14	TRBD2	TRBJ2-1	CASSDGGANNEQFF
TRBV4-2	18	TRBD2	TRBJ2-7	CASSQAELAGETFYEQYF
TRBV7-2	16	NA	TRBJ2-6	CASSRGRSSGANVLTF
TRBV4-1	16	TRBD1	TRBJ1-1	CASSQARGRGNTEAFF
TRBV27	18	TRBD1	TRBJ1-1	CASSLSTWRDRKNTEAFF
TRBV28	17	NA	TRBJ2-5	CASSLGSGFGVGETQYF
TRBV4-1	16	TRBD1	TRBJ1-3	CASSQDIRDRGNTIYF
TRBV5-1	14	NA	TRBJ1-1	CASSFVQENTEAFF
TRBV2	16	NA	TRBJ2-2	CASRTGTGTNTGELFF
TRBV28	15	TRBD1	TRBJ1-4	CASSLYRGANEKLFF
TRBV10-3	13	TRBD1	TRBJ2-5	CAIGQGNQETQYF
TRBV4-1	18	NA	TRBJ2-3	CASSQVGRTPRGTDTQYF
TRBV4-1	17	NA	TRBJ2-1	CASSHPGTPDALNEQFF
TRBV5-5	13	NA	TRBJ2-5	CASSPTLQETQYF
TRBV11-2	16	NA	TRBJ2-5	CASSLDPGPAGETQYF
TRBV20-1	11	TRBD1	TRBJ1-2	CRAGQGVGYTF
TRBV25-1	14	NA	TRBJ1-3	CASSAGEPGNTIYF
TRBV29-1	17	NA	TRBJ2-3	CSVDRREVVGSADTQYF
TRBV6-6	12	TRBD2	TRBJ2-7	CASRGTSGAPYF
TRBV5-6	17	NA	TRBJ2-6	CASSLELWTTGANVLTF
TRBV4-1	19	TRBD1	TRBJ2-1	CASSQDRFPRDRGGNEQFF
TRBV29-1	14	NA	TRBJ2-3	CSVGVGGFGDTQYF
TRBV30	13	NA	TRBJ1-2	CAAPPKDSYGYTF
TRBV29-1	15	NA	TRBJ2-1	CSAPPPGGEKGVGIF
TRBV30	12	NA	TRBJ1-3	CAWSVSGNTIYF
TRBV7-2	15	NA	TRBJ2-7	CASSYKSDVAYEQYF
TRBV29-1	15	NA	TRBJ2-1	CSAPSPGFSYNEQFF
TRBV29-1	12	NA	TRBJ2-1	CSGWSGYNEQFF
TRBV5-1	15	TRBD2	TRBJ2-1	CASSLGIAGGNEQFF
TRBV15	13	TRBD2	TRBJ2-7	CATNRDYSNEQYF
TRBV29-1	13	NA	TRBJ2-3	CSVRRGIGDTQYF
TRBV23-1	13	NA	TRBJ1-5	CASSQSESEPQHF
TRBV6-6	14	NA	TRBJ1-1	CASSYGGDDTEAFF
TRBV29-1	13	NA	TRBJ2-3	CSVRSSSTDTQYF
TRBV30	15	TRBD2	TRBJ2-5	CAWSVRAGGPETQYF
TRBV30	9	NA	TRBJ1-1	CAWMPEAFF